This TCR beta chain was sequenced during a study of CD8 T cells in Susac syndrome. CDR1 and CDR2 from the germline V gene are LNHDA and SQIVND (reference sequence). V was trimmed by 6 bases and J by 0 bases, leaving 8 bases between them. The CDR3 totals 13 residues. The authors carried out high-throughput sequencing of TCR beta. They applied it to CD8+ and CD4+ T cells obtained from blood. TEMRA cells were FACS-enriched, with CD8+ and CD4+ T cells isolated negatively. The authors reverse transcribed about 0.5 to 1 ug RNA with random hexamers. Amplification of TCR beta CDR3 by immunoSEQ multiplex PCR spanned 54 Vbeta and 13 Jbeta. TCRdb called the immunoSEQ multiplex PCR reads again in MiXCR, with one record for every CDR3 protein. The sample yields approximately 230,000 distinct CDR3 sequences, just under 95% seen once.

Sequencing was carried out using CD4+ T cells from PBMCs. The V and J genes are TRBV19 and TRBJ1-1; unclear D gene. The clonotype originates from a human donor with multiple sclerosis. For the CDR3, the DNA is TGTGCCAGTAGCCGGACGGTGAACACTGAAGCTTTCTTT. It is translated as CASSRTVNTEAFF.